This entry lists 12 T cell receptor beta chains sequenced from one sample in a study of blood T cell repertoires in COVID-19. Profiling relied on immunoSEQ multiplex PCR, and the TCRdb table lists in-frame clones only, not all of them. The sample lists roughly 91,000 clones, roughly three quarters occurring once. Sequencing input: peripheral blood. The receptor set was obtained from a man between 65 and 85 years old with acute or convalescent COVID-19.

The V gene is TRBV5-4, the J gene TRBJ2-5; 10 bases are shared with TRBD2. V shed 2 bases, J shed 2 bases, and the junction held 9 bases outside the gene matches. Germline CDR1 and CDR2: SGHNT and YYREEE (reference sequence). The CDR3 extends over 17 amino acids. CDR3 bases: TGTGCCAGCAGCTTAAGACGGCTAGCGGGGGTACAAGAGACCCAGTACTTC. Translation gives CASSLRRLAGVQETQYF.

The rearrangement links TRBV7-8 to TRBJ2-2; TRBD1 might be the D (6 bases). V was cut by 5 bases and J by 5 bases, with 18 bases left in between. Per germline, CDR1 SGHVS and CDR2 FQNEAQ. CDR3 length equals 16 residues. The CDR3 spells CASSPYWGRGTGELFF. In DNA, the CDR3 is TGTGCCAGCAGCCCGTATTGGGGGCGCGGTACCGGGGAGCTGTTTTTT.

The chain is built from TRBV3-1 (or the pseudogene TRBV3-2) and TRBJ2-7; D uncertain. CDR1 is LGHDT, CDR2 YNNKEL, per germline (reference sequence). This CDR3 region has 14 residues. The V end lost 4 bases, the J end lost 3 bases, and 13 bases lay between the germline ends. The CDR3 DNA follows: TGTGCCAGCAGCCGGAGTCCATCCAGCTACGAGCAGTACGTC. Amino acid sequence: CASSRSPSSYEQYV.

This clone was seen just once. The chain combines TRBV5-1 with TRBJ2-2; a weak D match, TRBD2 (6 bases). CDR1 and CDR2 from the germline V gene are SGHRS and YFSETQ. V lost 7 bases and J lost 5, with 15 bases in between. The CDR3 extends over 14 amino acids. CDR3: CASGALALTGELFF. The CDR3 nucleotides are TGCGCCAGCGGAGCCCTAGCGTTGACCGGGGAGCTGTTTTTT.

This chain joins TRBV24-1 and TRBJ1-6; maybe TRBD1 (6 bases). The CDR3 contains 14 residues. Germline V CDR1 and CDR2: KGHDR, SFDVKD. The V end lost 6 bases, the J end lost 10 bases, and 15 bases lay between the germline ends. As DNA, the CDR3 is TGTGCCACCAGTTCTGGGGGCGCGAGCTCACCCCTCCACTTT. Translated: CATSSGGASSPLHF.

The gene calls are TRBV2 and TRBJ2-1; D unresolved. V was clipped by 10 bases and J by 8 bases, with 12 bases between them. The CDR3 has 11 residues. Germline loops: CDR1 SNHLY, CDR2 FYNNEI. The CDR3 is CATEYFDEQFF. The CDR3 coding sequence is TGTGCCACCGAGTACTTCGATGAGCAGTTCTTC.

The chain uses TRBV5-1 and TRBJ1-2; D is ambiguous. Trimming stripped 2 bases from V and 1 base from J, with 6 bases between. Germline lookup yields CDR1 SGHRS and CDR2 YFSETQ. The CDR3 is 13 amino acids. The CDR3 reads CASSFGINYGYTF. In DNA form, the CDR3 reads TGCGCCAGCAGCTTCGGGATTAACTATGGCTACACCTTC.

The chain employs TRBV5-4 and TRBJ2-2; 8 nucleotides line up with TRBD2. V shed 4 bases, J shed 0 bases, and the junction held 11 bases outside the gene matches. In germline, CDR1 is SGHNT, CDR2 YYREEE (reference sequence). This CDR3 spans 18 amino acids. The CDR3 region is CASSPPGLSGANTGELFF. The CDR3 region has the DNA TGTGCCAGCAGCCCCCCCGGACTTAGCGGGGCGAACACCGGGGAGCTGTTTTTT.

The rearrangement uses TRBV30 and TRBJ1-4; 7 nucleotides align to TRBD1. This CDR3 is built from 12 residues. Germline V gene data show CDR1 as GTSNPN and CDR2 as SVGIG (reference sequence). V trimming: 6 bases; J trimming: 8 bases; junction bases outside the gene matches: 6. The CDR3 sequence is CACSQGIEKLFF. For the CDR3, the DNA is TGTGCCTGTTCACAGGGGATCGAAAAACTGTTTTTT.

The CDR3 sequence: CASSSPGGYTF. The CDR3, as DNA: TGTGCCAGCAGCTCCCCGGGGGGCTACACCTTC. V gene TRBV3-1 (or the pseudogene TRBV3-2) combines with J gene TRBJ1-2; D not certain. The germline gives CDR1 LGHDT, CDR2 YNNKEL (reference sequence). V lost 5 bases and J 8 bases, leaving 9 bases between the germline ends. The CDR3 runs 11 residues.

The chain carries TRBV5-1 and TRBJ2-7; 7 bases fit TRBD1. Trimming at V came to 2 bases and at J to 5 bases, leaving 7 bases not matched to a gene. Germline lookup yields CDR1 SGHRS and CDR2 YFSETQ. This CDR3 has 14 residues. The CDR3 coding sequence is TGCGCCAGCAGCTTTGGCAGGGGGAAAAACGAGCAGTACTTC. Encoded protein: CASSFGRGKNEQYF. Supplemented by reference TRBV5-1 and TRBJ2-7, the full variable domain reads KAGVTQTPRYLIKTRGQQVTLSCSPISGHRSVSWYQQTPGQGLQFLFEYFSETQRNKGNFPGRFSGRQFSNSRSEMNVSTLELGDSALYLCASSFGRGKNEQYFGPGTRLTVT.

V is TRBV3-1 (or the pseudogene TRBV3-2) and J is TRBJ1-5, with no clear D. Germline-derived CDR1 and CDR2 are LGHDT and YNNKEL (reference sequence). Trimming took 1 base from V and 0 from J, leaving 10 bases between them. The CDR3 length is 16 residues. CDR3 coding DNA: TGTGCCAGCAGCCAAGGGGCCGGGAATAGCAATCAGCCCCAGCATTTT. Encoded protein: CASSQGAGNSNQPQHF.